This TCR beta chain was identified during a study of T cell responses to AZD1222 COVID-19 vaccine. General observations from the study: It should be noted that donors were predominantly white British and more often female, and clonal diversity was possibly underestimated. Repertoires were obtained only post-peak T cell response. Spike was spanned by vaccine-associated CD4 TCRs, which were dominant at 160-218 and 743-854.

Per the germline V gene, CDR1 is LGHNA and CDR2 is YSLEER. The V end was cut by 1 base, the J end by 4 bases, with 11 bases between. CDR3 length: 15 residues. Sequenced by immunoSEQ multiplex PCR; TCRdb stores in-frame clones only, minus some. The sample holds 100,000 to 150,000 clones, approximately 90% seen once. Worth noting for this clone: Its matching antigen is unknown.

This receptor was obtained from an adult in good health. Sequencing was performed on peripheral blood, taken on day 0 of AZD1222 vaccination. This chain connects TRBV4-3 to TRBJ1-3; D gene uncertain. The CDR3 DNA reads as TGCGCCAGCAGCCAAGGACACCAAGGCGGAAACACCATATATTTT. Translating gives CASSQGHQGGNTIYF.